Listed below are T cell receptor beta chains from one sample, sequenced in a study of metastatic and nonmetastatic thyroid tumors. Via MiXCR, TCRdb re-called the PCR reads. Here the sample spans about 16,000 clones, roughly 29% being singletons. Sequencing used tumor tissue. The receptors originated from a male donor with papillary thyroid cancer or a benign thyroid nodule (not recorded which). Some clones in this sample may be carry-over from other donors' samples. CDR3s include the opening cysteine and the closing phenylalanine or tryptophan. Fields, in order: clone size, V gene, J gene, D gene, CDR3 DNA, CDR3 protein. A D gene is named only where the DNA matches it firmly. Clone sizes are given selectively: once, few, many, or a class where the clone is expanded.

abundance: .; v_gene: TRBV28; j_gene: TRBJ1-3; d_gene: TRBD1; CDR3nt: TGTGCCAGCAGTGGGGACAGGGGGCAGAGAAACACCATATATTTT; CDR3aa: CASSGDRGQRNTIYF
abundance: .; v_gene: TRBV6-5; j_gene: TRBJ2-7; d_gene: .; CDR3nt: TGTGCCAGCAGTTACGGTGAAACCTACGAGCAGTACTTC; CDR3aa: CASSYGETYEQYF
abundance: few; v_gene: TRBV12-3/TRBV12-4; j_gene: TRBJ1-2; d_gene: .; CDR3nt: TGTGCCAGCAGTCCACAGGGTGGCTACTATGGCTACACCTTC; CDR3aa: CASSPQGGYYGYTF
abundance: few; v_gene: TRBV27; j_gene: TRBJ1-6; d_gene: TRBD1; CDR3nt: TGTGCCAGCAGTGCTGACACAGGGGGCCGGGGTTCACCCCTCCACTTT; CDR3aa: CASSADTGGRGSPLHF
abundance: .; v_gene: TRBV5-1; j_gene: TRBJ2-7; d_gene: TRBD2; CDR3nt: TGCGCCAGCAGCTTCGGCGGGGGGCACAACTACGAGCAGTACTTC; CDR3aa: CASSFGGGHNYEQYF
abundance: .; v_gene: TRBV19; j_gene: TRBJ2-1; d_gene: .; CDR3nt: TGTGCCAGTCGGGAGAGGGGGAGGCCCAATGAGCAGTTCTTC; CDR3aa: CASRERGRPNEQFF
abundance: .; v_gene: TRBV5-1; j_gene: TRBJ2-1; d_gene: TRBD1; CDR3nt: TGCGCCAGCAGCTTCGTTACCGGGACAGGAGGTAATGAGCAGTTCTTC; CDR3aa: CASSFVTGTGGNEQFF
abundance: few; v_gene: TRBV28; j_gene: TRBJ2-1; d_gene: .; CDR3nt: TGTGCCAGCAGTTTAGGGCTAGCCGAAAGGTACAATGAGCAGTTCTTC; CDR3aa: CASSLGLAERYNEQFF
abundance: many; v_gene: TRBV29-1; j_gene: TRBJ1-2; d_gene: TRBD1; CDR3nt: TGCAGCGCCCAGGGGCAGGGGGCAGGCGGCTACACCTTC; CDR3aa: CSAQGQGAGGYTF
abundance: few; v_gene: TRBV20-1; j_gene: TRBJ2-7; d_gene: TRBD2; CDR3nt: TGCAGTGCTACCCCTAGCGGGAGGACCTACGAGCAGTACTTC; CDR3aa: CSATPSGRTYEQYF
abundance: .; v_gene: TRBV6-1; j_gene: TRBJ1-1; d_gene: TRBD1; CDR3nt: TGTGCCAGCAACCTCAGGGGGTACACTGAAGCTTTCTTT; CDR3aa: CASNLRGYTEAFF
abundance: many; v_gene: TRBV5-1; j_gene: TRBJ1-2; d_gene: TRBD1; CDR3nt: TGCGCCAGCAGCTTGGGGGACAGGGGGCGCCTCACCTTC; CDR3aa: CASSLGDRGRLTF
abundance: .; v_gene: TRBV5-1; j_gene: TRBJ2-1; d_gene: TRBD2; CDR3nt: TGCGCCAGCAGCGTGGGACTAGCGGGAGTAGAAGATGAGCAGTTCTTC; CDR3aa: CASSVGLAGVEDEQFF
abundance: many; v_gene: TRBV20-1; j_gene: TRBJ2-5; d_gene: .; CDR3nt: TGCAGTGCTAGAAAAGAGACCCAGTACTTC; CDR3aa: CSARKETQYF
abundance: .; v_gene: TRBV7-2; j_gene: TRBJ2-5; d_gene: TRBD2; CDR3nt: TGTGCCAGCAGCCTCGCTCGCCTAGCGGGAGTTGAGACCCAGTACTTC; CDR3aa: CASSLARLAGVETQYF
abundance: few; v_gene: TRBV10-3; j_gene: TRBJ2-3; d_gene: TRBD2; CDR3nt: TGTGCCACCAGGCTAGCGGGAGGAAGCACAGATACGCAGTATTTT; CDR3aa: CATRLAGGSTDTQYF
abundance: many; v_gene: TRBV5-5; j_gene: TRBJ1-5; d_gene: TRBD1; CDR3nt: TGTGCCAGCAGCCTCAACGACAGGGTTTTTCAGCCCCAGCATTTT; CDR3aa: CASSLNDRVFQPQHF
abundance: once; v_gene: TRBV28; j_gene: TRBJ1-1; d_gene: TRBD1; CDR3nt: TGTGCCAGCAGACTCACAGGGGGATACGCTGAAGCTTTCTTT; CDR3aa: CASRLTGGYAEAFF
abundance: many; v_gene: TRBV29-1; j_gene: TRBJ2-1; d_gene: TRBD2; CDR3nt: TGCAGCTGTACCCTAGCGGGACAAGACAATGAGCAGTTCTTC; CDR3aa: CSCTLAGQDNEQFF
abundance: many; v_gene: TRBV7-9; j_gene: TRBJ2-7; d_gene: .; CDR3nt: TGTGCCAGCAGCCCTGGGACGGTTTACGAGCAGTACTTC; CDR3aa: CASSPGTVYEQYF
abundance: many; v_gene: TRBV7-9; j_gene: TRBJ1-1; d_gene: TRBD1; CDR3nt: TGTGCCAGCAGCTTGACAGGGGGCGGCACTGAAGCTTTCTTT; CDR3aa: CASSLTGGGTEAFF
abundance: few; v_gene: TRBV12-3/TRBV12-4; j_gene: TRBJ2-3; d_gene: .; CDR3nt: TGTGCCAGCAGGCTGGGCAGGGGAACAGATACGCAGTATTTT; CDR3aa: CASRLGRGTDTQYF
abundance: many; v_gene: TRBV19; j_gene: TRBJ2-5; d_gene: .; CDR3nt: TGTGCCAGTAGTCTTAGGGGGAGGGCCGGCCAAGAGACCCAGTACTTC; CDR3aa: CASSLRGRAGQETQYF
abundance: .; v_gene: TRBV18; j_gene: TRBJ2-7; d_gene: .; CDR3nt: TGTGCCAGCTCACCGCGGCAGGGAGTCTACGAGCAGTACTTC; CDR3aa: CASSPRQGVYEQYF
abundance: few; v_gene: TRBV6-2/TRBV6-3; j_gene: TRBJ2-7; d_gene: .; CDR3nt: TGTGCCAGCTTAAGCGGTCCCGAGCAGTACTTC; CDR3aa: CASLSGPEQYF
abundance: many; v_gene: TRBV20-1; j_gene: TRBJ2-1; d_gene: TRBD2; CDR3nt: TGCAGTGCTGAAATAAGCGGGGCCTCCTACAATGAGCAGTTCTTC; CDR3aa: CSAEISGASYNEQFF
abundance: .; v_gene: TRBV19; j_gene: TRBJ1-1; d_gene: .; CDR3nt: TGTGCCAGTAGCCCCGTTTTTGGGTCTGAAGCTTTCTTT; CDR3aa: CASSPVFGSEAFF
abundance: few; v_gene: TRBV6-1; j_gene: TRBJ1-4; d_gene: .; CDR3nt: TGTGCCAGCAGTGAAAAAGGGGACGTTTATGAAAAACTGTTTTTT; CDR3aa: CASSEKGDVYEKLFF
abundance: .; v_gene: TRBV4-1; j_gene: TRBJ2-3; d_gene: .; CDR3nt: TGCGCCAGCAGCCAGTCACTAGTTGTCGCAGATACGCAGTATTTT; CDR3aa: CASSQSLVVADTQYF
abundance: few; v_gene: TRBV28; j_gene: TRBJ2-7; d_gene: .; CDR3nt: TGTGCCAGCAGTTCCAATACAGGGAATAAAGCCTACGAGCAGTACTTC; CDR3aa: CASSSNTGNKAYEQYF
abundance: .; v_gene: TRBV5-1; j_gene: TRBJ2-7; d_gene: .; CDR3nt: TGCGCCAGCAGCTTGGTGCAACTAGAATCCGAGCAGTACTTC; CDR3aa: CASSLVQLESEQYF
abundance: .; v_gene: TRBV7-9; j_gene: TRBJ1-1; d_gene: TRBD1; CDR3nt: TGTGCCAGCAGTTTTACAGGGGGCACTGAAGCTTTCTTT; CDR3aa: CASSFTGGTEAFF
abundance: few; v_gene: TRBV9; j_gene: TRBJ2-3; d_gene: TRBD2; CDR3nt: TGTGCCAGCAGCGTAGCCGGGGGGGAGAGCACAGATACGCAGTATTTT; CDR3aa: CASSVAGGESTDTQYF
abundance: few; v_gene: TRBV6-1; j_gene: TRBJ1-2; d_gene: .; CDR3nt: TGTGCCACCGTGGGGCGGTATAGCTACACCTTC; CDR3aa: CATVGRYSYTF
abundance: medium-sized; v_gene: TRBV5-1; j_gene: TRBJ2-7; d_gene: .; CDR3nt: TGCGCCAGCAGCTTGGGTTACGGCCTCTGGGGCGAGCAGTACTTC; CDR3aa: CASSLGYGLWGEQYF
abundance: many; v_gene: TRBV5-1; j_gene: TRBJ2-4; d_gene: TRBD1; CDR3nt: TGCGCCAGCAGCTTGGATCAATCAGGGGGTTTTCAGTACTTC; CDR3aa: CASSLDQSGGFQYF
abundance: medium-sized; v_gene: TRBV28; j_gene: TRBJ2-7; d_gene: .; CDR3nt: TGTGCCAGCGGCTTAGGGACCTACGAGCAGTACTTC; CDR3aa: CASGLGTYEQYF
abundance: few; v_gene: TRBV12-3/TRBV12-4; j_gene: TRBJ2-2; d_gene: .; CDR3nt: TGTGCCAGCAGTTTAGCGTTAAGCGTGAACACCGGGGAGCTGTTTTTT; CDR3aa: CASSLALSVNTGELFF